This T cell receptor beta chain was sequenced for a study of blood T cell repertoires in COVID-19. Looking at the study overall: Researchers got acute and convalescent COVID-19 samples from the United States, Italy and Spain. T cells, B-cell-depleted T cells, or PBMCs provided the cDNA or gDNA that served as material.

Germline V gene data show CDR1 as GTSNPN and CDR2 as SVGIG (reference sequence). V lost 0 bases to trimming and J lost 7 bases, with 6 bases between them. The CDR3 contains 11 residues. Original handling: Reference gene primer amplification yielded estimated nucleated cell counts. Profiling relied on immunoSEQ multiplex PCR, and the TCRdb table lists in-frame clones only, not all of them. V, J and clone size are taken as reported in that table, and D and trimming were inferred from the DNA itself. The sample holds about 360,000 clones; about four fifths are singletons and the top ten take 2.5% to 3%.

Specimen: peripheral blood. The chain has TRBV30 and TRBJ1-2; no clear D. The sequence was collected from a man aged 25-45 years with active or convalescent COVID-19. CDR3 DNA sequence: TGTGCCTGGAGTGTAGGGAGTGGCTACACCTTC. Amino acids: CAWSVGSGYTF.